This is a list of T cell receptor beta chains from one sample in a study of cytomegalovirus exposure and HLA in healthy donors. Assay used: immunoSEQ multiplex PCR; TCRdb lists only in-frame clones, some missing. The table includes approximately 88,000 clones, roughly 84% detected once. Material: PBMCs. The receptor source for this set is a woman aged 18-29 years in good health and CMV-seropositive. Each CDR3 is given with its conserved first and last residue. The D gene is left open where the match is weak. Size is omitted from some rows. Given values are once, few, many or a class for expanded clones.

j_call,v_call,clone_size,d_call,cdr3_aa,cdr3_nt
TRBJ2-7,TRBV5-6,-,-,CASSLGPAGGPYEQYF,TGTGCCAGCAGCTTGGGTCCTGCAGGGGGGCCCTACGAGCAGTACTTC
TRBJ2-2,TRBV4-3,-,-,CASRPDRYTGELFF,TGCGCCAGCAGACCGGACAGATACACCGGGGAGCTGTTTTTT
TRBJ2-1,TRBV4-1,-,-,CASSQGYGTGNEQFF,TGCGCCAGCAGCCAAGGCTATGGTACAGGCAATGAGCAGTTCTTC
TRBJ1-2,TRBV29-1,-,TRBD1,CSVERGQGGGNYGYTF,TGCAGCGTTGAAAGGGGGCAGGGCGGTGGTAACTATGGCTACACCTTC
TRBJ1-2,TRBV28,-,TRBD1,CASTSGGRRESYYGYTF,TGTGCCAGCACCTCAGGGGGGAGGAGGGAATCTTACTATGGCTACACCTTC
TRBJ1-1,TRBV5-1,-,-,CASSFGRETEAFF,TGCGCCAGCAGCTTCGGACGGGAAACTGAAGCTTTCTTT
TRBJ1-3,TRBV28,-,-,CASSLSGAGNTIYF,TGTGCCAGCAGTTTATCAGGGGCTGGAAACACCATATATTTT
TRBJ2-7,TRBV30,-,-,CAWSVGGTPYEQYF,TGTGCCTGGAGTGTAGGCGGGACCCCCTACGAGCAGTACTTC
TRBJ2-2,TRBV11-3,-,-,CASSLDLTLANTGELFF,TGTGCCAGCAGCTTAGACCTGACACTCGCGAACACCGGGGAGCTGTTTTTT
TRBJ1-5,TRBV13,-,TRBD1,CASSSKDTRGVEPQHF,TGTGCCAGCAGCTCAAAAGATACCAGGGGGGTAGAGCCCCAGCATTTT
TRBJ1-1,TRBV7-2,-,-,CASSLTVNTEAFF,TGTGCCAGCAGCTTGACAGTGAACACTGAAGCTTTCTTT
TRBJ1-5,TRBV6-6,-,TRBD1,CASSQTGGFNQPQHF,TGTGCCAGCAGTCAGACAGGGGGGTTCAATCAGCCCCAGCATTTT
TRBJ1-1,TRBV30,-,TRBD1,CAWSFGQGAEAFF,TGTGCCTGGAGCTTTGGACAGGGGGCTGAAGCTTTCTTT
TRBJ1-2,TRBV23-1,-,-,CASSQSPTEDYGYTF,TGCGCCAGCAGTCAATCCCCGACAGAAGACTATGGCTACACCTTC
TRBJ1-2,TRBV28,-,-,CASSLPPDSYYGYTF,TGTGCCAGCAGTTTACCCCCGGACAGTTACTATGGCTACACCTTC
TRBJ2-7,TRBV30,-,TRBD1,CAWRKTGGYEQYF,TGTGCCTGGAGGAAAACAGGGGGCTACGAGCAGTACTTC
TRBJ2-7,TRBV10-2,-,-,CASSESNRAGQYF,TGCGCCAGCAGTGAGTCGAACCGGGCGGGGCAGTACTTC
TRBJ1-2,TRBV28,-,-,CASSLWGGRGYTF,TGTGCCAGCAGTTTGTGGGGGGGCCGAGGCTACACCTTC
TRBJ2-7,TRBV28,-,-,CASSLLQSSYEQYF,TGTGCCAGCAGTTTATTACAGTCCTCCTACGAGCAGTACTTC
TRBJ2-1,TRBV7-3,once,-,CASSSGGWGGPIHEQFF,TGTGCCAGCAGCTCCGGGGGATGGGGGGGGCCAATACATGAGCAGTTCTTC
TRBJ2-1,TRBV5-1,once,TRBD2,CASSLDLVGGADEQFF,TGCGCCAGCAGCTTGGATCTCGTCGGGGGGGCCGATGAGCAGTTCTTC
TRBJ1-4,TRBV5-6,-,TRBD1,CATTSLQGHEKLFF,TGTGCCACCACGTCTCTACAGGGGCACGAAAAACTGTTTTTT
TRBJ2-1,TRBV29-1,-,TRBD2,CSVVWTSGGRSYNEQFF,TGCAGCGTTGTGTGGACTAGCGGGGGCCGCTCCTACAATGAGCAGTTCTTC
TRBJ1-3,TRBV28,-,-,CASSLQGGGNTIYF,TGTGCCAGCAGCTTGCAGGGAGGAGGAAACACCATATATTTT
TRBJ1-4,TRBV16,-,TRBD1,CASRDRDRANEKLFF,TGTGCCAGCAGAGACCGGGACAGGGCTAATGAAAAACTGTTTTTT
TRBJ1-2,TRBV6-6,once,-,CASKTGRQAPGGYTF,TGTGCCAGCAAAACGGGCCGACAGGCCCCAGGGGGCTACACCTTC
TRBJ1-2,TRBV27,-,-,CASSLDSRGYGYTF,TGTGCCAGCAGTTTGGACTCTCGGGGCTATGGCTACACCTTC
TRBJ2-7,TRBV6-6,-,-,CASSYSGHEQYF,TGTGCCAGCAGTTACTCGGGGCACGAGCAGTACTTC
TRBJ1-5,TRBV6-1,-,TRBD1,CASRDRGGNQPQHF,TGTGCCAGCAGGGACAGGGGGGGCAATCAGCCCCAGCATTTT
TRBJ2-3,TRBV5-6,-,TRBD2,CASSLGPPRSGDTDTQYF,TGTGCCAGCAGCTTGGGACCCCCTCGGAGCGGGGACACAGATACGCAGTATTTT
TRBJ2-2,TRBV2,-,TRBD2,CASNLSGGETGELFF,TGTGCCAGCAACCTTAGCGGGGGGGAAACCGGGGAGCTGTTTTTT
TRBJ2-3,TRBV10-1,once,TRBD2,CASSERTSPNTQYF,TGCGCCAGCAGTGAGCGGACTAGCCCAAATACGCAGTATTTT
TRBJ2-3,TRBV27,-,TRBD2,CASSLYRLAGGSTDTQYF,TGTGCCAGCAGTTTATATCGGCTAGCGGGGGGGTCCACAGATACGCAGTATTTT
TRBJ1-1,TRBV28,once,TRBD1,CASSSGGQPMNTEAFF,TGTGCCAGCAGTTCCGGGGGACAGCCAATGAACACTGAAGCTTTCTTT
TRBJ1-5,TRBV27,-,-,CASSFVAGLFNQPQHF,TGTGCCAGCAGTTTCGTCGCGGGACTATTCAATCAGCCCCAGCATTTT
TRBJ2-1,TRBV13,-,TRBD2,CASSLAQAGEFHNEQFF,TGTGCCAGCAGCTTAGCCCAAGCGGGGGAGTTTCACAATGAGCAGTTCTTC
TRBJ2-7,TRBV4-3,-,TRBD2,CASSQARSGTWGEQYF,TGCGCCAGCAGTCAAGCCCGTAGCGGGACATGGGGGGAGCAGTACTTC
TRBJ2-1,TRBV6-1,-,-,CASMRNLVSYNEQFF,TGTGCCAGCATGAGGAACCTGGTCTCCTACAATGAGCAGTTCTTC
TRBJ1-2,TRBV19,-,TRBD1,CASSLRQGDSNYGYTF,TGTGCCAGTAGTTTGCGACAGGGGGATTCTAACTATGGCTACACCTTC
TRBJ1-2,TRBV28,-,-,CASSPKILGYTF,TGTGCCAGCAGTCCAAAGATCCTAGGCTACACCTTC
TRBJ2-6,TRBV4-1,-,-,CASRRAAANVLTF,TGCGCCAGCAGGAGAGCGGCGGCCAACGTCCTGACTTTC
TRBJ2-2,TRBV4-3,-,-,CASSQDQAERSGELFF,TGCGCCAGCAGCCAAGACCAAGCGGAGAGGTCCGGGGAGCTGTTTTTT
TRBJ2-6,TRBV7-9,-,-,CASSSMTGTSGANVLTF,TGTGCCAGCAGCTCTATGACAGGAACCTCTGGGGCCAACGTCCTGACTTTC
TRBJ1-2,TRBV4-2,-,-,CASSQDLYGVYGYTF,TGTGCCAGCAGCCAAGATCTTTACGGGGTCTATGGCTACACCTTC
TRBJ2-5,TRBV5-1,once,TRBD2,CASSPELAGVRETQYF,TGCGCCAGCAGCCCCGAACTAGCGGGGGTACGGGAGACCCAGTACTTC
TRBJ1-1,TRBV5-1,-,-,CASSQRWNTEAFF,TGCGCCAGCAGCCAGAGGTGGAACACTGAAGCTTTCTTT
TRBJ2-7,TRBV29-1,-,TRBD2,CSVDGLAGGLQQYF,TGCAGCGTTGACGGACTAGCGGGGGGGCTCCAGCAGTACTTC
TRBJ1-6,TRBV7-8,few,-,CASSLGSNSPLHF,TGTGCCAGCAGCTTAGGGAGTAATTCACCCCTCCACTTT
TRBJ2-7,TRBV15,-,-,CATSRDQGVGASEQYF,TGTGCCACCAGCAGAGATCAAGGGGTTGGAGCTAGTGAGCAGTACTTC
TRBJ2-5,TRBV5-1,-,-,CASSYDTPQETQYF,TGCGCCAGCAGCTATGACACCCCCCAAGAGACCCAGTACTTC
TRBJ1-1,TRBV7-9,-,TRBD1,CASSWGQGGTEAFF,TGTGCCAGCAGCTGGGGACAGGGCGGCACTGAAGCTTTCTTT
TRBJ2-1,TRBV30,-,-,CAWSVWLAREQFF,TGTGCCTGGAGTGTTTGGCTAGCGCGTGAGCAGTTCTTC
TRBJ2-3,TRBV19,-,TRBD1,CASSPAGQGATDTQYF,TGTGCCAGTAGCCCGGCCGGACAGGGGGCGACAGATACGCAGTATTTT
TRBJ2-7,TRBV4-1,-,-,CASSHQAGSYEQYF,TGCGCCAGCAGCCACCAAGCAGGCTCCTACGAGCAGTACTTC
TRBJ2-2,TRBV6-5,-,-,CASSYSFTGNTGELFF,TGTGCCAGCAGTTACTCTTTTACAGGCAACACCGGGGAGCTGTTTTTT
TRBJ2-7,TRBV28,few,-,CASSTGTPSSYEQYF,TGTGCCAGCAGTACCGGGACACCGAGCTCCTACGAGCAGTACTTC
TRBJ2-5,TRBV4-1,-,-,CASSHAGLETQYF,TGCGCCAGCAGCCACGCAGGGCTGGAGACCCAGTACTTC
TRBJ2-7,TRBV28,few,-,CASSQPSLGYEQYF,TGTGCCAGCAGTCAACCTAGCCTTGGCTACGAGCAGTACTTC
TRBJ1-5,TRBV7-8,-,-,CASSLGQAFYQPQHF,TGTGCCAGCAGCCTGGGGCAGGCCTTCTATCAGCCCCAGCATTTT